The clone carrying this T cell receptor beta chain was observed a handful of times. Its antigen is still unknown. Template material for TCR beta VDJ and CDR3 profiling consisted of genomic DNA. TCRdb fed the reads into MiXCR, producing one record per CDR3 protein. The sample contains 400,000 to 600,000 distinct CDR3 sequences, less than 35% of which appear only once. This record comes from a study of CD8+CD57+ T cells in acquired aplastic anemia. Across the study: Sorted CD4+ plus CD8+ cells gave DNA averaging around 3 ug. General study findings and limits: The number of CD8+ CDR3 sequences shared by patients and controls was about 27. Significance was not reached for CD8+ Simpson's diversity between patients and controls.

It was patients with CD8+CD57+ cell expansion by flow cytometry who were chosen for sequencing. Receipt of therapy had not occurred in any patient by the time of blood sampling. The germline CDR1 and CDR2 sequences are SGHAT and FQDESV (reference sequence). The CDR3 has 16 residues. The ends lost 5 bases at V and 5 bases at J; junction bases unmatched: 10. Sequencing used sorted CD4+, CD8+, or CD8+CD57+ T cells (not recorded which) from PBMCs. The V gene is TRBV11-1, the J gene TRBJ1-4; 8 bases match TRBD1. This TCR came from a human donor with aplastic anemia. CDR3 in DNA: TGTGCCAGCAGCCCTATCCCAGGGGGCGCGAATGAAAAACTGTTTTTT. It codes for CASSPIPGGANEKLFF.